This T cell receptor (beta chain) was documented in a study of blood T cell repertoires in COVID-19. Study at large: Samples came from the United States, Italy and Spain, spanning acute and convalescent COVID-19. PBMCs, B-cell-depleted T cells, or T cells provided the cDNA or gDNA that made up the material.

Under the authors' procedure: Amplification from reference gene primers served as the basis for estimated nucleated cell counts. Profiled with immunoSEQ multiplex PCR; TCRdb holds only in-frame clones, not every one. The DNA was the basis for D and trimming; V, J and clone size are from that table. The data show 160,000 or so clones, around 85% seen once. The CDR3 is made up of 17 amino acids. Germline CDR1 is LGHNA and CDR2 is YSLEER. V gave up 1 base and J gave up 4 bases; unmatched junction bases: 7. The source is a woman between 70 and 85 years old with acute or convalescent COVID-19. The chain couples TRBV4-3 to TRBJ2-3, with 11 bases lining up with TRBD2. Input material: peripheral blood. This CDR3 is CASSQALTSGIADTQYF. DNA of the CDR3: TGCGCCAGCAGCCAAGCGCTGACTAGCGGGATTGCAGATACGCAGTATTTT.